A single sample is the source of the 10 T cell receptor beta chains below, sequenced in a study of cytomegalovirus exposure and HLA in healthy donors (dated by TCRdb to the late 2010s). Libraries were prepared through the immunoSEQ multiplex PCR assay. The multiplex PCR relied on a mix of 60 forward primers for TCR Vbeta segments and 13 reverse primers for TCR Jbeta segments. TCRdb took this table from immuneACCESS and kept in-frame rearrangements with V and J called. Such tables lack part of the clones; where checked against another copy, unresolved V genes explain under half of the gap, and the rest is unexplained. Recorded for this sample are more than 85,000 clones; about 70% of them occurred a single time. The top ten clonotypes cover more than 4.5% of the sample. Specimen: PBMCs. The receptor set was obtained from a woman aged 18-30 years in good health and CMV-seropositive.

This clone was observed a few times. V is TRBV6-5 and J is TRBJ1-1; tentatively, D is TRBD1 (6 bases). Per the germline V gene, CDR1 is MNHEY and CDR2 is SVGAGI. The CDR3 has 13 amino acids. V gave up 7 bases and J gave up 4 bases, with 13 bases separating them. As DNA, the CDR3 is TGTGCCAGCACGACACCAGGGGCCACTGAAGCTTTCTTT. Translating it yields CASTTPGATEAFF.

V and J are TRBV7-2 and TRBJ2-7; TRBD1 matches at 8 bases. This CDR3 spans 14 amino acids. V shed 3 bases and J 5 bases; nucleotides not matched to a gene: 6. CDR1 is SGHTA, CDR2 FQGNSA, per germline. The CDR3 is CASSFDRGPDEQYF. CDR3 bases: TGTGCCAGCAGCTTTGACAGGGGTCCCGACGAGCAGTACTTC.

This clone was observed at least ten times. The chain couples TRBV28 to TRBJ2-7; the match to TRBD1 covers 10 bases. Germline V CDR1 and CDR2: MDHEN, SYDVKM. The V and J ends lost 5 bases and 5 bases, in that order; junction bases with no gene match: 6. This CDR3 region has 14 residues. The CDR3 sequence is CASSDRGRYDEQYF. The DNA of the CDR3 is TGTGCCAGCAGTGACAGGGGGCGTTATGACGAGCAGTACTTC.

This chain joins TRBV14 and TRBJ2-3; perhaps TRBD2 as D (6 bases). Trimming took off 5 bases at V and 2 bases at J, with 11 bases between the two ends. The germline gives CDR1 SGHDN, CDR2 FVKESK. The CDR3 is 14 amino acids. This CDR3 is CASSWRGHTDTQYF. DNA of the CDR3: TGTGCCAGCAGCTGGCGGGGTCACACAGATACGCAGTATTTT.

The chain joins TRBV27 to TRBJ2-7; D might be TRBD2 (5 bases). Germline V gene sequence: CDR1 MNHEY, CDR2 SMNVEV (reference sequence). The CDR3 extends over 14 amino acids. Between the trimmed V and J ends, which lost 3 bases and 4 bases, there was a span of 13 bases. The CDR3 region is CASSFSEESYEQYF. CDR3 sequence (DNA): TGTGCCAGCAGTTTTAGCGAGGAGTCTTACGAGCAGTACTTC.

The chain links TRBV6-4 to TRBJ2-7, with D possibly TRBD2 on 6 matching bases. The germline CDR1 and CDR2 sequences are MRHNA and SNTAGT. This CDR3 comprises 13 residues. V lost 4 bases, J lost 3 bases, and 10 bases lay in between. The CDR3 spells CASSVAENYEQYF. The DNA of the CDR3 is TGTGCCAGCAGTGTAGCGGAGAACTACGAGCAGTACTTC.

The chain has TRBV6-4 and TRBJ2-1; D unclear. Germline assignment: CDR1 MRHNA and CDR2 SNTAGT. V lost 4 bases and J lost 5, with 9 bases in between. The CDR3 totals 13 residues. CDR3 sequence (DNA): TGTGCCAGCAGTGGAGGCGGCAACAATGAGCAGTTCTTC. It encodes CASSGGGNNEQFF.

The chain recombines TRBV27 with TRBJ2-3, with D maybe TRBD2 (5 bases). Trimming took 1 base from V and 0 from J, leaving 11 bases between them. The CDR3 sequence is 16 residues long. Germline V CDR1 and CDR2: MNHEY, SMNVEV (reference sequence). The CDR3 DNA reads as TGTGCCAGCAGTTTATTTGAGGGCGGCAGCACAGATACGCAGTATTTT. As protein: CASSLFEGGSTDTQYF.

Only one count was recorded for this clone. The V gene is TRBV29-1, the J gene TRBJ2-3, with 7 bases matching TRBD2. This CDR3 comprises 19 residues. The V gene end was trimmed by 1 base and the J gene end by 0 bases; junction bases not matched to a gene: 16. Germline assignment: CDR1 SQVTM and CDR2 ANQGSEA. In DNA form, the CDR3 reads TGCAGCGTTGAAGTGCGGATGGTGCGAGGGAGGGGCAGCACAGATACGCAGTATTTT. Protein sequence: CSVEVRMVRGRGSTDTQYF.

The rearrangement links TRBV29-1 to TRBJ1-1; TRBD1 agrees at 8 bases. The length of the CDR3 is 13 residues. Germline CDR1 is SQVTM and CDR2 is ANQGSEA. J lost 4 bases, V lost 6 bases, and 7 bases had no gene match. CDR3 DNA sequence: TGCAGCGTCCACCAGGGGGCTGGCACTGAAGCTTTCTTT. Its translation: CSVHQGAGTEAFF. The full variable domain, in which reference TRBV29-1 and TRBJ1-1 provide the parts outside the CDR3, is SAVISQKPSRDICQRGTSLTIQCQVDSQVTMMFWYRQQPGQSLTLIATANQGSEATYESGFVIDKFPISRPNLTFSTLTVSNMSPEDSSIYLCSVHQGAGTEAFFGQGTRLTVV.